What follows are 8 T cell receptor beta chains derived from one specimen sequenced in a study of neurological immune-mediated disorders. TCRdb fed the 5' RACE reads into MiXCR, producing one record per CDR3 protein. The sample gives around 64,000 distinct CDR3 sequences, approximately 3.4% of which show up once; 4% to 6.5% is in the top ten. Sequenced material: PBMCs. The receptors were sampled from a woman in her 50s with multiple sclerosis.

This clonotype was seen repeatedly, ten times or more. The chain employs TRBV24-1 and TRBJ2-2; 7 bases fit TRBD1. This CDR3 spans 15 amino acids. The germline CDR1 and CDR2 sequences are KGHDR and SFDVKD. V shed 7 bases and J 3 bases; nucleotides not matched to a gene: 7. CDR3 sequence reads: CATSQDRADTGELFF. CDR3 nucleotide sequence: TGTGCCACCAGCCAAGACAGGGCGGACACCGGGGAGCTGTTTTTT.

This clonotype has ten or more counts. This rearrangement joins TRBV20-1 to TRBJ1-2, with D perhaps TRBD1 (6 bases). Germline V gene lookup returns CDR1 DFQATT and CDR2 SNEGSKA (reference sequence). The CDR3 covers 15 residues. V lost 1 base to trimming and J lost 8 bases, with 20 bases between them. The CDR3 DNA reads as TGCAGTGCTAGAGTGGCCGACAGGTTCACGGGGGGCTACACCTTC. This encodes CSARVADRFTGGYTF.

This clonotype was counted ten times or more. CDR3 residues: CSVVEVGVGANVLTF. The CDR3 nucleotides are TGCAGCGTTGTAGAGGTGGGGGTTGGGGCCAACGTCCTGACTTTC. The chain uses TRBV29-1 and TRBJ2-6; D tentatively reads TRBD1 or TRBD2 (5 bases each). Trimming removed 4 bases at V and 3 bases at J, with 13 bases between. Germline V CDR1 and CDR2: SQVTM, ANQGSEA. This CDR3 region has 15 residues.

This clonotype was detected ten times or more. The chain combines TRBV5-1 with TRBJ2-5, with TRBD2 matching over 8 bases. Trimming cost V 1 base and J 3 bases; bases outside gene matches: 5. Germline V lookup: CDR1 SGHRS, CDR2 YFSETQ. This CDR3 comprises 15 residues. The CDR3 is CASSLTGGGEETQYF. The DNA of the CDR3 is TGCGCCAGCAGCTTGACCGGGGGGGGAGAAGAGACCCAGTACTTC.

As regards this clonotype: A read error is likely, as this CDR3 ends without the conserved phenylalanine or tryptophan. The rearrangement joins TRBV18 to TRBJ2-3; D is ambiguous. Germline V gene data show CDR1 as KGHSH and CDR2 as LQKENI. CDR3 length: 14 amino acids. With 2 bases removed from V and 1 base from J, the gap between germline ends came to 7 bases. The CDR3 sequence is CASSPSGGTDTQYI. The CDR3 nucleotides are TGTGCCAGCTCACCAAGTGGGGGCACAGATACGCAGTATATT.

There are many counts of this clonotype. The chain employs TRBV11-3 and TRBJ1-1, with D maybe TRBD1 (5 bases). V was cut by 5 bases and J by 4 bases, with 14 bases left in between. This CDR3 has 14 amino acids. Germline V gives CDR1 SGHNT, CDR2 YENEEA. The CDR3 loop is CASSRSGEPTEAFF. CDR3 nucleotide sequence: TGTGCCAGCAGCCGGTCGGGGGAGCCCACTGAAGCTTTCTTT.

In its sample, this clonotype was seen many times. In DNA, the CDR3 is TGTGCCAGCAGCCCCGACGGGACTAGGGGGAGGAGTGAGCAGTTCTTC. The encoded protein is CASSPDGTRGRSEQFF. The chain combines TRBV7-2 with TRBJ2-1; 8 bases map to TRBD2. V gave up 5 bases and J gave up 9 bases; unmatched junction bases: 15. This CDR3 region has 16 residues. The germline gives CDR1 SGHTA, CDR2 FQGNSA.

This clonotype was counted ten times or more. The gene calls are TRBV7-9 and TRBJ2-1; D not resolved. Trimming left V 2 bases short and J 10 bases short, with 12 bases between. Germline CDR1 SEHNR, CDR2 FQNEAQ (reference sequence). The CDR3 spans 13 residues. DNA for the CDR3: TGTGCCAGCAGCTTAAGGGCGAACGGGGAGCAGTTCTTC. Protein: CASSLRANGEQFF. Full variable domain (outside the CDR3, taken from reference TRBV7-9 and TRBJ2-1): DTGVSQNPRHKITKRGQNVTFRCDPISEHNRLYWYRQTLGQGPEFLTYFQNEAQLEKSRLLSDRFSAERPKGSFSTLEIQRTEQGDSAMYLCASSLRANGEQFFGPGTRLTVL.